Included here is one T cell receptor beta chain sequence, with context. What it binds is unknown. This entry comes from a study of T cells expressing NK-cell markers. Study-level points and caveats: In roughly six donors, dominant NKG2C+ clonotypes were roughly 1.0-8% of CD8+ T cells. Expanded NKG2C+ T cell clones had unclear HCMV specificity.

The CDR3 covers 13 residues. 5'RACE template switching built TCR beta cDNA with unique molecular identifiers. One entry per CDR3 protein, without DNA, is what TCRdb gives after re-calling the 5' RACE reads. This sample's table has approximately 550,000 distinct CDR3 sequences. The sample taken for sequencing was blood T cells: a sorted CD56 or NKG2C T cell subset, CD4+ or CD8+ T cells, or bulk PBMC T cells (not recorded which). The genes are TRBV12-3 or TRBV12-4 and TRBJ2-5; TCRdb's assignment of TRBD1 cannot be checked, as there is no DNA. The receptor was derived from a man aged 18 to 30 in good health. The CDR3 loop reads CASGPGVRQTQYF.